Listed below are T cell receptor beta chains from one sample, sequenced in a study of long-term antiretroviral therapy in people with HIV. Sequencing was performed with immunoSEQ multiplex PCR; in TCRdb, only in-frame clones are kept and a portion is missing. The table includes tens of thousands of clones, approximately 93% detected once. The sample in question was unsorted PBMCs, obtained 7.6 years after starting antiretroviral therapy. The receptors originated from a middle-aged woman with HIV. The CDR3 runs from the conserved cysteine through the conserved F or W. A D gene is named only where the DNA matches it firmly. Rows may omit the clone size; those that give it use once, few, many or a size class.

v_call	clone_size	j_call	d_call	cdr3_nt	cdr3_aa
TRBV5-4	-	TRBJ2-3	-	TGTGCCAGCAGCTTGCTCGGTTATCATGGGGGGGATACGCAGTATTTT	CASSLLGYHGGDTQYF
TRBV7-9	once	TRBJ1-2	-	TGTGCCAGCGCCCAAACCCGGGTAGATGGCTACACCTTC	CASAQTRVDGYTF
TRBV19	-	TRBJ1-5	-	TGTGCCAGTAGGGAACAGGCAGGGAATCAGCCCCAGCATTTT	CASREQAGNQPQHF
TRBV2	-	TRBJ1-5	-	TGTGCCAGCCGCAGGGAGGGCTCGACCAATCAGCCCCAGCATTTT	CASRREGSTNQPQHF
TRBV4-3	-	TRBJ1-1	-	TGCGCCAGCAGCCATGGTGACAACACTGAAGCTTTCTTT	CASSHGDNTEAFF
TRBV5-1	-	TRBJ1-3	-	TGCGCCAGCAGCTCCGGGAGCTCTGGAAACACCATATATTTT	CASSSGSSGNTIYF
TRBV18	-	TRBJ2-1	-	TGTGCCAGCTCAATACTTACAGGGAACTCCTACAATGAGCAGTTCTTC	CASSILTGNSYNEQFF
TRBV5-1	-	TRBJ1-1	-	TGCGCCAGCAGCCCCCGCCTTATAGCCATGAACACTGAAGCTTTCTTT	CASSPRLIAMNTEAFF
TRBV7-3	-	TRBJ2-7	TRBD1	TGTGCCAGCAGCTTGGACAGGGGCTACGAGCAGTACTTC	CASSLDRGYEQYF
TRBV5-8	-	TRBJ2-7	TRBD1	TGTGCCAGCGTCTCGACAGGGGGACCCTACGAGCAGTACTTC	CASVSTGGPYEQYF
TRBV18	-	TRBJ2-3	-	TGTGCCAGCTCACCAATGGACAGCACAGATACGCAGTATTTT	CASSPMDSTDTQYF
TRBV7-9	-	TRBJ2-1	-	TGTGCCAGCAGCTTCCAGGGGCCCAATGAGCAGTTCTTC	CASSFQGPNEQFF
TRBV27	-	TRBJ2-7	TRBD1	TGTGCCAGCAGTTCCGGGACAGGGGGCTACGAGCAGTACTTC	CASSSGTGGYEQYF
TRBV7-8	-	TRBJ2-5	-	TGTGCCAGCAGCTTTCCCGGGAGAGAGACCCAGTACTTC	CASSFPGRETQYF
TRBV5-8	-	TRBJ2-1	-	TGTGCCAGCAGCTTGGGGGTAGCGGAAGAAGGACGGCAGTTCTTC	CASSLGVAEEGRQFF
TRBV19	-	TRBJ1-4	TRBD1	TGTGCCAGTAGTCCCGGGACAGGGGGCAGGAATGAAAAACTGTTTTTT	CASSPGTGGRNEKLFF
TRBV7-6	-	TRBJ2-3	TRBD2	TGTGCCAGCAGCCCTACGGGGGGTCTGGGCACAGATACGCAGTATTTT	CASSPTGGLGTDTQYF
TRBV5-1	-	TRBJ1-1	TRBD1	TGCGCCAGCAGCTGGACAGGGACTTCGAACACTGAAGCTTTCTTT	CASSWTGTSNTEAFF
TRBV18	-	TRBJ2-7	-	TGTGCCAGCTCACCACTTACGACCTACGAGCAGTACTTC	CASSPLTTYEQYF
TRBV5-1	-	TRBJ2-5	TRBD2	TGCGCCAGCAGCTTGATCCCTAGCGGCGAGACCCAGTACTTC	CASSLIPSGETQYF
TRBV4-3	-	TRBJ1-2	TRBD1	TGCGCCAGCAGCCAAGATCCCCGGGACAGAAACAACTATGGCTACACCTTC	CASSQDPRDRNNYGYTF
TRBV7-8	-	TRBJ1-4	-	TGTGCCAGCAGCTTAGTGGGGACTGGCGAAAAACTGTTTTTT	CASSLVGTGEKLFF
TRBV11-2	-	TRBJ2-1	TRBD2	TGTGCCAGCAGCTTAGAGGGCGGGGGGGCGACCTTCGGGCAGTTCTTC	CASSLEGGGATFGQFF
TRBV19	once	TRBJ1-4	TRBD1	TGTGCCAGTAGTACCCTCCAACAGGGGGCGCGGGAAAAACTGTTTTTT	CASSTLQQGAREKLFF
TRBV7-2	-	TRBJ2-3	TRBD2	TGTGCCAGCAGCTTAGAGTTGGCGGGGGGGCCAAAGGGTACGCAGTATTTT	CASSLELAGGPKGTQYF